This TCR beta chain was identified during a study of Tregs in tolerant kidney transplant recipients. Measured with immunoSEQ multiplex PCR; TCRdb has only the in-frame clones, and not every one. Here the sample table reports 48,000 or so clones. This CDR3 region has 13 residues. V was cut by 3 bases and J by 3 bases, with 7 bases left in between. Germline CDR1 and CDR2: MRHNA and SNTAGT. In regard to this clone: The CDR3 end is not reached by the read, which stops 3 residues before it; the germline J gene fills it in.

The sample in question was CD4+ T cells from blood, obtained before the transplant. The sequence was collected from a human donor who received a combined kidney and bone marrow transplant. J is TRBJ2-3 and V is TRBV6-4; D unresolved. CDR3 residues: CASSDRRTDTQYF. CDR3 DNA, as far as it was read: TGTGCCAGCAGTGATCGTCGTACAGATACG.